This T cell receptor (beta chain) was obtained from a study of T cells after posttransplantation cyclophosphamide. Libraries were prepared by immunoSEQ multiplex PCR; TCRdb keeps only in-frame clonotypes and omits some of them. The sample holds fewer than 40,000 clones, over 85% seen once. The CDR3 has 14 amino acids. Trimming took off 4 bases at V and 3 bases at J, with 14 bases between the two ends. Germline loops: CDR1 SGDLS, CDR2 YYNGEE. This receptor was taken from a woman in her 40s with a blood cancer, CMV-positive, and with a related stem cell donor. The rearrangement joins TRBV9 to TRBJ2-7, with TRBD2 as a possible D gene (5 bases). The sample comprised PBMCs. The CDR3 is CASSPSPGFYEQYF. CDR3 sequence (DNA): TGTGCCAGCAGCCCCTCTCCGGGGTTCTACGAGCAGTACTTC.